What follows is one TCR beta chain and its context. The sample belongs to a study of blood T cell repertoires in COVID-19. Looking at the study overall: The origin of the acute and convalescent COVID-19 samples was the United States, Italy and Spain. T cells, B-cell-depleted T cells, or PBMCs provided the cDNA or gDNA that served as material.

This CDR3 is built from 16 residues. Germline loops: CDR1 SGHTA, CDR2 FQGNSA. V dropped 6 bases and J dropped 9; count of bases not matched to a gene: 16. Original data processing: Reference gene primer amplification gave estimated nucleated cell counts. Profiled with immunoSEQ multiplex PCR; TCRdb holds only in-frame clones, not every one. V, J and clone size reflect that table, while D and trimming were determined from the DNA. The table lists roughly 100,000 clones, 88% of them singletons, with roughly 8.3% in the top ten. This chain connects TRBV7-2 to TRBJ2-1, with 8 bases lining up with TRBD2. The sequenced sample was peripheral blood. The receptor was isolated from a woman between 65 and 79 years old with acute or convalescent COVID-19. CDR3 bases: TGTGCCAGCAGTATAAGTCCGAGCGGGAGAGTGTCTGAGCAGTTCTTC. This sequence encodes CASSISPSGRVSEQFF.